The subject of this entry is one T cell receptor beta chain. V lost 1 base and J 0 bases, leaving 13 bases between the germline ends. Germline V lookup: CDR1 GTSNPN, CDR2 SVGIG (reference sequence). There are 16 residues in the CDR3. This sample was taken from a study of blood T cell repertoires in COVID-19. The data were produced by immunoSEQ multiplex PCR, yet TCRdb's version contains in-frame clones alone and is incomplete. This table has some 180,000 clones, roughly 79% appearing once. Specimen: peripheral blood. The TCR was taken from a middle-aged woman with COVID-19, enrolled during active disease. The genes are TRBV30 and TRBJ1-3; D may be TRBD1 (5 bases). CDR3 protein: CAWSGELGGSGNTIYF. CDR3 coding DNA: TGTGCCTGGAGTGGAGAATTGGGGGGCTCTGGAAACACCATATATTTT. The whole variable domain, filled in from reference TRBV30 and TRBJ1-3, reads SQTIHQWPATLVQPVGSPLSLECTVEGTSNPNLYWYRQAAGRGLQLLFYSVGIGQISSEVPQNLSASRPQDRQFILSSKKLLLSDSGFYLCAWSGELGGSGNTIYFGEGSWLTVV.